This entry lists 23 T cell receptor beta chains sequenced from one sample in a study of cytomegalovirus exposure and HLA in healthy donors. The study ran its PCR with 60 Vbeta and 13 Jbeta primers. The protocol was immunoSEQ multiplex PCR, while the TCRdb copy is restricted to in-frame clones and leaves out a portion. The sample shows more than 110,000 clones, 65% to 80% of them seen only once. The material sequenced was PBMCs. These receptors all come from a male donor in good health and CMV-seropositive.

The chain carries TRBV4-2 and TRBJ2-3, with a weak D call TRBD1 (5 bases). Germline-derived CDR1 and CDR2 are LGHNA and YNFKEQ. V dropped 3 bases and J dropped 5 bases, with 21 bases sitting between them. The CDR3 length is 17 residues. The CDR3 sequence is CASSHIQGGSLVDTQYF. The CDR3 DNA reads TGTGCCAGCAGCCATATTCAGGGTGGAAGCCTGGTAGATACGCAGTATTTT.

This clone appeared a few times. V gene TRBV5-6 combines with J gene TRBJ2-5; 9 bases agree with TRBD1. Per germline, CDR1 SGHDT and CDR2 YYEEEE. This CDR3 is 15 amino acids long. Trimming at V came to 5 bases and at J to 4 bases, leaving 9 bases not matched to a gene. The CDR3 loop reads CASSYGTGMGETQYF. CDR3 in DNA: TGTGCCAGCAGTTACGGGACAGGGATGGGAGAGACCCAGTACTTC.

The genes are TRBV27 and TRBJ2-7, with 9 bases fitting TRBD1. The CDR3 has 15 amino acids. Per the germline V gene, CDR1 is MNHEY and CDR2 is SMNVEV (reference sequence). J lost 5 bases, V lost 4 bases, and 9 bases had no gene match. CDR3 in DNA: TGTGCCAGCAGTTCCACAGGGGGCCTCGTCCACGAGCAGTACTTC. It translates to CASSSTGGLVHEQYF.

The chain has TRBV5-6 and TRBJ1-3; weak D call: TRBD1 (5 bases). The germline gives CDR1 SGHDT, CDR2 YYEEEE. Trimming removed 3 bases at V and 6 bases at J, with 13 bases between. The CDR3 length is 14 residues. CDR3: CASSWGEMENTIYF. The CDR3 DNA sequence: TGTGCCAGCAGCTGGGGGGAAATGGAAAACACCATATATTTT.

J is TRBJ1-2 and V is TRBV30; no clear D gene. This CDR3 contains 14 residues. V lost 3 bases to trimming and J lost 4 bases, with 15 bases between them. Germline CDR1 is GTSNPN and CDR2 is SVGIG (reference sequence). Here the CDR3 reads CAWRRFGLSYGYTF. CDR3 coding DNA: TGTGCCTGGAGGCGGTTCGGCCTTAGCTATGGCTACACCTTC. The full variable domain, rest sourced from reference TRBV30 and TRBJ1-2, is SQTIHQWPATLVQPVGSPLSLECTVEGTSNPNLYWYRQAAGRGLQLLFYSVGIGQISSEVPQNLSASRPQDRQFILSSKKLLLSDSGFYLCAWRRFGLSYGYTFGSGTRLTVV.

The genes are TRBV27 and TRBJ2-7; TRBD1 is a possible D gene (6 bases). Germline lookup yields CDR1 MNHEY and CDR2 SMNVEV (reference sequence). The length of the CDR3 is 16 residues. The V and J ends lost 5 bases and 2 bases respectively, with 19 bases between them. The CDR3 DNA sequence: TGTGCCAGCAGTACGATCCGGACTTCAGGGGCCTACGAGCAGTACTTC. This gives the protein CASSTIRTSGAYEQYF.

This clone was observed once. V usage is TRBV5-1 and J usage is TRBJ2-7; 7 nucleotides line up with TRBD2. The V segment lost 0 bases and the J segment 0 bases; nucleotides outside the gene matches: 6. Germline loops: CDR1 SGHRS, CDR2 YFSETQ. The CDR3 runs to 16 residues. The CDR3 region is CASSLDLAEASYEQYF. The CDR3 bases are TGCGCCAGCAGCTTGGATCTAGCGGAGGCCTCCTACGAGCAGTACTTC.

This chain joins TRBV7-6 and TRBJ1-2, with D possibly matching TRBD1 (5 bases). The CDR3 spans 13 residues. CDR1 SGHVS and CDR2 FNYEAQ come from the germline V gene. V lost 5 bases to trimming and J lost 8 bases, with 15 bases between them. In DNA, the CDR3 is TGTGCCAGCAGCCAAGCGGGACGGGCCGGCTACACCTTC. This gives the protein CASSQAGRAGYTF.

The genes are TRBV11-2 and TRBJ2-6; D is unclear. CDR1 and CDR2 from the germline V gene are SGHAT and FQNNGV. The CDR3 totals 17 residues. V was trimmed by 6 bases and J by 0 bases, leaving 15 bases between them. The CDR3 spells CASRRRIQSSGANVLTF. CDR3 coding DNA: TGTGCCAGCAGGCGAAGAATCCAAAGCTCTGGGGCCAACGTCCTGACTTTC.

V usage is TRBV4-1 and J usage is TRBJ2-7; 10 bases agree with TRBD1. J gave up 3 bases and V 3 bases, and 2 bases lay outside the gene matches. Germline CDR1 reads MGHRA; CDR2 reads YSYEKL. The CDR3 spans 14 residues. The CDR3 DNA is TGCGCCAGCAGCCAGGGACAGGGGTACTACGAGCAGTACTTC. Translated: CASSQGQGYYEQYF.

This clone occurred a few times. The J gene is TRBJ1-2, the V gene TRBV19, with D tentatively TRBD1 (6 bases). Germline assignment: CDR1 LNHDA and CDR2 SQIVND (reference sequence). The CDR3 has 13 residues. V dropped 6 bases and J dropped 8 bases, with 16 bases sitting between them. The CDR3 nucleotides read TGTGCCAGTAGCCCGGGACACCTTTCGGGCTACACCTTC. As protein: CASSPGHLSGYTF.

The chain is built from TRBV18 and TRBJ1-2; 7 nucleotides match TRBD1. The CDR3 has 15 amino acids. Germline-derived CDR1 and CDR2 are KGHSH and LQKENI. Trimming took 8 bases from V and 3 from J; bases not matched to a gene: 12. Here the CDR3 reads CASAILAGGDYGYTF. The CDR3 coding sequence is TGTGCCAGCGCCATTTTGGCAGGGGGAGACTATGGCTACACCTTC.

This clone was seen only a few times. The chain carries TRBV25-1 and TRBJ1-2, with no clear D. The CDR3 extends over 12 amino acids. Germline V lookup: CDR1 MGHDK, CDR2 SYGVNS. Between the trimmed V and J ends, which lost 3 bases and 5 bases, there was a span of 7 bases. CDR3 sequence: CASSEGLYGYTF. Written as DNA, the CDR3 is TGTGCCAGCAGTGAGGGCCTGTATGGCTACACCTTC.

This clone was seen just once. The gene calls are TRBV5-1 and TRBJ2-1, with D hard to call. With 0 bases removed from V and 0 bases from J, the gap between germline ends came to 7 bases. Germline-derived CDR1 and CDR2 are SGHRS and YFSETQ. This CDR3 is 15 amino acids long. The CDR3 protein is CASSLDPTSYNEQFF. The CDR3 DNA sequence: TGCGCCAGCAGCTTGGACCCTACCTCCTACAATGAGCAGTTCTTC. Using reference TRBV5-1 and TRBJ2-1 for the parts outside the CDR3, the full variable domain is KAGVTQTPRYLIKTRGQQVTLSCSPISGHRSVSWYQQTPGQGLQFLFEYFSETQRNKGNFPGRFSGRQFSNSRSEMNVSTLELGDSALYLCASSLDPTSYNEQFFGPGTRLTVL.

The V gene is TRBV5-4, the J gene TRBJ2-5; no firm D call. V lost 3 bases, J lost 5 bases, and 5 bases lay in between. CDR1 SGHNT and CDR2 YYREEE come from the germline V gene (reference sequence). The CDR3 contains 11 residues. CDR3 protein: CASSSGETQYF. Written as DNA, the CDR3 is TGTGCCAGCAGCTCCGGGGAGACCCAGTACTTC.

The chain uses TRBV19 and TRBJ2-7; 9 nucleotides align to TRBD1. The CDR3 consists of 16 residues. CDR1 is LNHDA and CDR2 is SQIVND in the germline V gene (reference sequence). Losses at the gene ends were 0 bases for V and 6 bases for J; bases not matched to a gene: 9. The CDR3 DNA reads TGTGCCAGTAGTATAGAGACGGGACAGGGTTTACCCGAGCAGTACTTC. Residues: CASSIETGQGLPEQYF.

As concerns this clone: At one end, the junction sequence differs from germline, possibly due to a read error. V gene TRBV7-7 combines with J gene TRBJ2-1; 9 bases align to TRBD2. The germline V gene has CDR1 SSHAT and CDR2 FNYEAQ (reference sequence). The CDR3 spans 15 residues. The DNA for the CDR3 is TGTGCTAGCAGCTTGGCAGCGGGAGGCTACAATGAGCAGTTCTTC. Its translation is CASSLAAGGYNEQFF.

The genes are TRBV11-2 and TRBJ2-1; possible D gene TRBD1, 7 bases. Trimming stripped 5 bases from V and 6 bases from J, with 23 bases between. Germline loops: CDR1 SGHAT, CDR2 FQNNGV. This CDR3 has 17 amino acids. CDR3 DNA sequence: TGTGCCAGCAGCGACTATACCCGGGACAGCGGGTCCAATGAGCAGTTCTTC. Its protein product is CASSDYTRDSGSNEQFF.

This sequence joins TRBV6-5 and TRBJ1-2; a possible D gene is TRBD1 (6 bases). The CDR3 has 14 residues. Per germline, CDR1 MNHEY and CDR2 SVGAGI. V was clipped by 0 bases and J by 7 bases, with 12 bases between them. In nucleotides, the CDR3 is TGTGCCAGCAGTTACTCGAAACAGGGTAGTGGCTACACCTTC. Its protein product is CASSYSKQGSGYTF.

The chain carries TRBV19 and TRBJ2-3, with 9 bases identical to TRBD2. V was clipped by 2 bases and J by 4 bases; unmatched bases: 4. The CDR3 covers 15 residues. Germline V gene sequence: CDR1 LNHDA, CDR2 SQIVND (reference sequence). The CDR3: CASSISGGSADTQYF. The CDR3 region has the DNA TGTGCCAGTAGTATAAGCGGGGGGTCAGCAGATACGCAGTATTTT. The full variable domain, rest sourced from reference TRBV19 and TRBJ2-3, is DGGITQSPKYLFRKEGQNVTLSCEQNLNHDAMYWYRQDPGQGLRLIYYSQIVNDFQKGDIAEGYSVSREKKESFPLTVTSAQKNPTAFYLCASSISGGSADTQYFGPGTRLTVL.

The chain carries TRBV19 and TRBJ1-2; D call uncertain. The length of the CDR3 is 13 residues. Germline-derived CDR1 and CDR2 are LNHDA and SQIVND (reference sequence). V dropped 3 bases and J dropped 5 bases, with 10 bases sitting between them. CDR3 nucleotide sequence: TGTGCCAGTAGTATTGGGCAGCTTTATGGCTACACCTTC. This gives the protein CASSIGQLYGYTF.

CDR3: CAISANRGPYEQYF. CDR3 DNA sequence: TGTGCCATCAGTGCAAACAGGGGCCCCTACGAGCAGTACTTC. The chain uses TRBV10-3 and TRBJ2-7; 7 positions match TRBD1. The V gene end was trimmed by 4 bases and the J gene end by 2 bases; junction bases not matched to a gene: 5. The CDR3 loop spans 14 amino acids. Germline V lookup: CDR1 ENHRY, CDR2 SYGVKD.

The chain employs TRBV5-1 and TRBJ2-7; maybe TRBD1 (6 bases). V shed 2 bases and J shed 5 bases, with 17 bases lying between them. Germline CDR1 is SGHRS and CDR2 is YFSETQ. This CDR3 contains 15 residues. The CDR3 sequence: CASSLNTGILDEQYF. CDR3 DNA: TGCGCCAGCAGCTTAAATACAGGGATTCTGGACGAGCAGTACTTC.